Listed here are 4 T cell receptor beta chains from one sample, sequenced in a study of T cells in Graves' hyperthyroidism and ophthalmopathy. There were TCR beta CDR3 regions amplified from RNA transcripts. HTBI primers were the set used in a first-round RT-PCR of the TCR CDR3. TCRdb reprocessed the multiplex PCR reads via MiXCR and lists one record per CDR3 protein. The sample gives roughly 750,000 distinct CDR3 sequences, around 17% of which show up once; about 8.4% is in the top ten. Material: blood. These receptors were collected from a man between 18 and 29 years old with Graves' hyperthyroidism.

This clonotype was found many times. The rearrangement joins TRBV12-5 to TRBJ2-3; 7 positions agree with TRBD1. Per germline, CDR1 LGHNT and CDR2 FRNRAP. The CDR3 runs 12 residues. This CDR3 reads CVAGGWGDTQYF. CDR3 nucleotides: TGTGTCGCAGGGGGTTGGGGAGATACGCAGTATTTT. The variable domain in full, completed from reference TRBV12-5 and TRBJ2-3, reads DARVTQTPRHKVTEMGQEVTMRCQPILGHNTVFWYRQTMMQGLELLAYFRNRAPLDDSGMPKDRFSAEMPDATLATLKIQPSEPRDSAVYFCVAGGWGDTQYFGPGTRLTVL.

The chain carries TRBV6-2 or TRBV6-3 and TRBJ2-2, with D uncertain. In germline, CDR1 is MNHEY, CDR2 SVGEGT. This CDR3 has 16 amino acids. V shed 0 bases and J shed 2 bases, with 10 bases lying between them. For the CDR3, the DNA is TGTGCCAGCAGTTACTCTGGGCTATTCAACACCGGGGAGCTGTTTTTT. It specifies CASSYSGLFNTGELFF.

This clonotype was counted ten times or more. The rearrangement joins TRBV27 to TRBJ2-1; unclear D gene. This CDR3 comprises 13 residues. The V end lost 4 bases, the J end lost 0 bases, and 4 bases lay between the germline ends. Per germline, CDR1 MNHEY and CDR2 SMNVEV (reference sequence). CDR3 region: CASSSRSYNEQFF. The CDR3 bases are TGTGCCAGCAGTTCGCGCTCCTACAATGAGCAGTTCTTC.

V gene TRBV27 combines with J gene TRBJ2-5; TRBD1 matches 7 bases. The germline CDR1 and CDR2 sequences are MNHEY and SMNVEV (reference sequence). Trimming removed 7 bases from V and 9 bases from J; junction bases left unmatched: 11. This CDR3 region has 13 residues. The CDR3 coding sequence is TGTGCCAGCACGGAGACAGGGACGGAGCCCCAGTACTTC. As protein: CASTETGTEPQYF.